This record looks at one TCR beta chain sequence and its context. Antigen: not known. The data belong to a study of cytomegalovirus exposure and HLA in healthy donors. Whole-study findings and limits: A list of approximately 160 TCR beta chains associated with cytomegalovirus was given.

The protocol was immunoSEQ multiplex PCR, while the TCRdb copy is restricted to in-frame clones and leaves out a portion. The sample includes about 78,000 clones, almost 97% of them seen just once. This CDR3 has 16 amino acids. Trimming took 8 bases from V and 6 from J, leaving 23 bases between them. Per the germline V gene, CDR1 is SEHNR and CDR2 is FQNEAQ (reference sequence). The V and J genes are TRBV7-9 and TRBJ1-5, with D perhaps matching TRBD1 (6 bases). The source is a man in his late teens or twenties in good health and CMV-seropositive. The sequenced material came from PBMCs. The CDR3 here is CASGPSRGGGLQPQHF. CDR3 DNA sequence: TGTGCCAGCGGTCCTTCCCGAGGCGGGGGGCTTCAGCCCCAGCATTTT.